This T cell receptor (beta chain) was recorded in a study of human T cells and chemical hapten exposure. Study details: The upper back received 0.01% DPC by patch testing, with results read at 6 days. Per-sample TCR yields varied mainly from small pooled library volume differences.

Unique molecular identifiers were attached to individual cDNA molecules during library preparation. Authors' processing steps: The number of TCRs in each sample had a median of roughly 100,000 and spanned roughly 23,224 to 750,000. TCRdb re-called the RACE reads through MiXCR, storing one row per CDR3 protein. The V and J calls and clone size are TCRdb's, not the authors'. Of roughly 50,000 distinct CDR3 sequences in the sample, around 10% are singletons; the top ten hold under 2%. The CDR3 extends over 13 amino acids. The V gene end was trimmed by 6 bases and the J gene end by 6 bases; junction bases not matched to a gene: 4. CDR1 SGHTA and CDR2 FQGNSA come from the germline V gene. Indicated time point: patch test 1, 2 weeks after DPC sensitization. Described treatment: therapeutic diphenylcyclopropenone sensitization with weekly scalp DPC. Unfractionated whole blood served as the source for total RNA extraction.

The chain is built from TRBV7-2 and TRBJ2-4; 8 positions agree with TRBD2. This specimen consisted of whole blood, obtained in connection with sensitization to the hapten diphenylcyclopropenone (DPC). The receptor was isolated from a woman between 35 and 50 years old with alopecia areata. Some clones in this sample may be carry-over from other donors' samples. The CDR3: CASRHRGGNIQYF. The CDR3 bases are TGTGCCAGCAGGCACCGGGGGGGAAACATTCAGTACTTC.